This TCR beta chain appears in the sequencing data of a study of metastatic and nonmetastatic thyroid tumors. Per the study methods: CDR3 differences across clinicopathological groups were used to build a distant-metastasis classifier for papillary thyroid cancer. TCRdb reprocessed the PCR reads via MiXCR. V and J calls and clone size were set by TCRdb, not the authors. The table lists approximately 30,000 clones, more than 20% of them singletons. Overall study findings and caveats: Reported TCR beta diversity, measured in blood and tumor, was significantly higher for malignant thyroid tumors than for benign nodules.

This clone was seen a few times. Its matching antigen is unknown. Until they underwent thyroid surgery, no patient had received any treatment. CDR1 and CDR2 from the germline V gene are MNHNS and SASEGT. After removal of 8 bases from V and 3 bases from J, the junction contained 11 bases not matched to a gene. The CDR3 is 15 residues long. The clonotype originates from a female donor with papillary thyroid cancer or a benign thyroid nodule (not recorded which). Some clones in this sample may be carry-over from other donors' samples. The V call is TRBV6-1, the J call TRBJ1-2; 8 bases map to TRBD1. Sequencing was carried out using blood. The CDR3 is CASGSATGAYYGYTF. CDR3 DNA sequence: TGTGCCAGCGGTTCGGCGACAGGGGCGTACTATGGCTACACCTTC.